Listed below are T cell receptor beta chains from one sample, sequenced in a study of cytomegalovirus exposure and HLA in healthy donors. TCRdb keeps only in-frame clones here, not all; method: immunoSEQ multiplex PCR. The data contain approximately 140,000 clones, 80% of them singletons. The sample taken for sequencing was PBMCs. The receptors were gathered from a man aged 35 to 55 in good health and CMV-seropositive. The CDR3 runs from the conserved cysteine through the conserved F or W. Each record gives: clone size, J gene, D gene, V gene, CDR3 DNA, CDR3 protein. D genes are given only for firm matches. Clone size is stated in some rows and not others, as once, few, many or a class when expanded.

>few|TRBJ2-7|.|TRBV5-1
TGCGCCAGCAGCTTGGACGGGAGTGACACCTACGAGCAGTACTTC
CASSLDGSDTYEQYF
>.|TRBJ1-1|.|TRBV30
TGTGCCTGGAGTCCCCCCGGTTCCCTGCGGACTGAAGCTTTCTTT
CAWSPPGSLRTEAFF
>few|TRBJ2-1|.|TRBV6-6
TGTGCCAGCAGAATCCAGGGATTAGGGGAGCAGTTCTTC
CASRIQGLGEQFF
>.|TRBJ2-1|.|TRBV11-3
TGTGCCAGCAGCCTAAGGACCGGGACGGGGGTGGATGAGCAGTTCTTC
CASSLRTGTGVDEQFF
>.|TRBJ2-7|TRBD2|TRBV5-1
TGCGCCAGCAGCTTGGTAGCGGGAGACTACGAGCAGTACTTC
CASSLVAGDYEQYF
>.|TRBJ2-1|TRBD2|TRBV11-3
TGTGCCAGCAGCTCCGGGACTAGGACCAATGAGCAGTTCTTC
CASSSGTRTNEQFF
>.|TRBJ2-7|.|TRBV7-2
TGTGCCAGCAGCCTAGGACAGATCAGCGAGCAGTACTTC
CASSLGQISEQYF
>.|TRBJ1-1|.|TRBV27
TGTGCCAGCAGACCGACGACAGGATCCAACACTGAAGCTTTCTTT
CASRPTTGSNTEAFF
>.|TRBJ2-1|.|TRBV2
TGTGCCAGCAGTCCCCCCGAATCGACAGAAGGAACCTACAATGAGCAGTTCTTC
CASSPPESTEGTYNEQFF
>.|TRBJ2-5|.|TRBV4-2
TGTGCCAGCAGCCAGACTTGGAGGGCCGGGGAGACCCAGTACTTC
CASSQTWRAGETQYF
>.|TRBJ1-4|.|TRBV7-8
TGTGCCAGCAGCCTTAGCGGGGGGCTGGGTGAAAAACTGTTTTTT
CASSLSGGLGEKLFF
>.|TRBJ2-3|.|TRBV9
TGTGCCAGCAGCACCCGACTGGGCACAGATACGCAGTATTTT
CASSTRLGTDTQYF
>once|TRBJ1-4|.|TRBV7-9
TGTGCCAGCAGCTTAGCCCTCCCGGGGGTGACTAATGAAAAACTGTTTTTT
CASSLALPGVTNEKLFF
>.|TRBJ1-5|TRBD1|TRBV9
TGTGCCAGCAGCGTAGCTACAGGGGTGGGTCAGCCCCAGCATTTT
CASSVATGVGQPQHF
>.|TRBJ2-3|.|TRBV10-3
TGTGCCATCAGTGAGTCAGGACTAAGCACAGATACGCAGTATTTT
CAISESGLSTDTQYF
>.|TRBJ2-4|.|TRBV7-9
TGTGCCAGCAGCACCCCCCAGGCAGGCAAAAACATTCAGTACTTC
CASSTPQAGKNIQYF
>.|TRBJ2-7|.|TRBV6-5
TGTGCCAGCAGTTACTCGATTCAGGCCTACGAGCAGTACTTC
CASSYSIQAYEQYF
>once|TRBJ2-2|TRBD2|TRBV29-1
TGCAGCGTTGAAGGGACTAGCGGGGGGGACACCGGGGAGCTGTTTTTT
CSVEGTSGGDTGELFF
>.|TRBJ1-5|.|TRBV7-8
TGTGCCAGCAGCTTACCGACAGCACAGATAGGATATCGGCCCCAGCATTTT
CASSLPTAQIGYRPQHF
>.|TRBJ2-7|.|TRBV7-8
TGTGCCAGCAGCCCCAGTCGCGTGGCGGCGGGCGAGCAGTACTTC
CASSPSRVAAGEQYF
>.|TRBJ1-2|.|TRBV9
TGTGCCAGCAGCCCAGCGGGAGCAGGGGTGGTGAGGGGCTACACCTTC
CASSPAGAGVVRGYTF
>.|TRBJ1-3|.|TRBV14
TGTGCCAGCAGCCAAGAGGGCCTCTCTGGAAACACCATATATTTT
CASSQEGLSGNTIYF
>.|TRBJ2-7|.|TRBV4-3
TGCGCCAGCAGCCAAAATCTAGCGATGGGGGAGCAGTACTTC
CASSQNLAMGEQYF
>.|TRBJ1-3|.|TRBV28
TGTGCCAGCAATCACGCGAATTCCGGAAACACCATATATTTT
CASNHANSGNTIYF
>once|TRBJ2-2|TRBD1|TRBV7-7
TGTGCTAGCCGGATACAGGGGACCCCGAACGGCGGGGAGCTGTTTTTT
CASRIQGTPNGGELFF
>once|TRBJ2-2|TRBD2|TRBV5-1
TGCGCCAGCAGCTTGGATACTAGCGGTACCGGGGAGCTGTTTTTT
CASSLDTSGTGELFF
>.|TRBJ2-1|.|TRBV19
TGTGCCAGTAGACTAGGGACTGCCTTTAGCTACAATGAGCAGTTCTTC
CASRLGTAFSYNEQFF
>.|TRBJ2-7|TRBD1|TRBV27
TGTGCCAGCAGTTTATTCGTAGGAACAGGGGAATCCTACGAGCAGTACTTC
CASSLFVGTGESYEQYF